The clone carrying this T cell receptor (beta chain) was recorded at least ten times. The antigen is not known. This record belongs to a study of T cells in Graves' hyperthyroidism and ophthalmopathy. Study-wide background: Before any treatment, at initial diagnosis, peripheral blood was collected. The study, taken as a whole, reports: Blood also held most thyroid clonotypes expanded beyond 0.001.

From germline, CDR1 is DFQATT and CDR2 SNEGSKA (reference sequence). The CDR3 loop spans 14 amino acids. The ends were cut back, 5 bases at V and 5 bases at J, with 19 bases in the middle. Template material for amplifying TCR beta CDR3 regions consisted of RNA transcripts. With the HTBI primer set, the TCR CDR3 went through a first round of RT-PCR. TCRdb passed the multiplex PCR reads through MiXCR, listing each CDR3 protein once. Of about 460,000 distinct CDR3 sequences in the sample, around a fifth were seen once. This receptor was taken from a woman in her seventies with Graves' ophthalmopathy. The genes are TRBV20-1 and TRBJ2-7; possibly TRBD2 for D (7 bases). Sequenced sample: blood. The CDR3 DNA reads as TGCAGTGCTGATAGGGGGGGGAGTAGGGACGAGCAGTACTTC. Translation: CSADRGGSRDEQYF.